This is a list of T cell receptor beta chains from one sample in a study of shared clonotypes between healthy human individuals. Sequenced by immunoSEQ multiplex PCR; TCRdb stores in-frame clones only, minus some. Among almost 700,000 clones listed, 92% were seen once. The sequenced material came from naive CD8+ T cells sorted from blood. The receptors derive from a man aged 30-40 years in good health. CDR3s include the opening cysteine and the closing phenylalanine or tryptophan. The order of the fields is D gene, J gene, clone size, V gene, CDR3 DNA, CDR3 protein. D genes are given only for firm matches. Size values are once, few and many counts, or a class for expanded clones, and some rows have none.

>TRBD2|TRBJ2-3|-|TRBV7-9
TGTGCCAGCAGCCCCTTCACGGGAGGATTGGATACGCAGTATTTT
CASSPFTGGLDTQYF
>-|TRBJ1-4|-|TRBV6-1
TGTGCCAGCAGTGAACACAGACTAGGGGAAAAACTGTTTTTT
CASSEHRLGEKLFF
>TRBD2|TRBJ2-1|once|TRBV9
TGTGCCAGCAGCGTAGGAGCGGGAGTGGCTAAAAATGAGCAGTTCTTC
CASSVGAGVAKNEQFF
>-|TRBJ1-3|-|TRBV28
TGTGCCAGCAGTTCTGCAGGGCGACTCTCTGGAAACACCATATATTTT
CASSSAGRLSGNTIYF
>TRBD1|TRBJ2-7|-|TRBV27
TGTGCCAGCAGTCAGATCCGGGACAGCTTATACGAGCAGTACTTC
CASSQIRDSLYEQYF
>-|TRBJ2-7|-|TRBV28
TGTGCCAGCACCCGGGGGAAGGAGAAGACCTACGAGCAGTACTTC
CASTRGKEKTYEQYF
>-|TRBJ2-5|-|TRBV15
TGTGCCACCAGCATAGCGATGGAGACCCAGTACTTC
CATSIAMETQYF
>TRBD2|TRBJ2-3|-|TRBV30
TGTGCCTGGAGTTCCGTCCGGGGGGTAGATACGCAGTATTTT
CAWSSVRGVDTQYF
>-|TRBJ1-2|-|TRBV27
TGTGCCAGCAGTCCATATTTCGGTGCTAACTATGGCTACACCTTC
CASSPYFGANYGYTF
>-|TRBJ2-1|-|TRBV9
TGTGCCAGCAGCGTCGGGTTCGGCTCCTACAATGAGCAGTTCTTC
CASSVGFGSYNEQFF
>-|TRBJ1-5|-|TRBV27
TGTGCCAGCAGACCCTTCCATGGTCAGCCCCAGCATTTT
CASRPFHGQPQHF
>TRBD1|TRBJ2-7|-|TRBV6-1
TGTGCCAGCAGTGAGGTACCGGGACAGGCCTACGAGCAGTACTTC
CASSEVPGQAYEQYF
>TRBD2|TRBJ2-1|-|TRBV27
TGTGCCAGCAGTTTGACAGCGGGACCCCACAATGAGCAGTTCTTC
CASSLTAGPHNEQFF
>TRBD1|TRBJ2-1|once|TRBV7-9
TGTGCCAGCAGCCCGCGCTCCAGGACAGGGACCTACAATGAGCAGTTCTTC
CASSPRSRTGTYNEQFF
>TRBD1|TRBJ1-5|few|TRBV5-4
TGTGCCAGCAGCTCCGAGGGGGCTGACGAACCCCAGCATTTT
CASSSEGADEPQHF
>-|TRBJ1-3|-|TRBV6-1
TGTGCCAGCAGTGACGGGACGTCTGGAAACACCATATATTTT
CASSDGTSGNTIYF
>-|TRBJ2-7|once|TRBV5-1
TGCGCCAGCAGCCTCCCCCAGGAACGGGGGTCTTACGAGCAGTACTTC
CASSLPQERGSYEQYF
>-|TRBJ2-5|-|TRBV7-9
TGTGCCAGCAGCTGGCAGGGCCGGCGAGAGACCCAGTACTTC
CASSWQGRRETQYF
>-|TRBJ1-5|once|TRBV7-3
TGTGCCAGCAGCCCCGGTTTAGCCGGGGGCAATCAGCCCCAGCATTTT
CASSPGLAGGNQPQHF
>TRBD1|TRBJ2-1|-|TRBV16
TGTGCCAGCAGCCCACGGGACAGGGGATACAATGAGCAGTTCTTC
CASSPRDRGYNEQFF
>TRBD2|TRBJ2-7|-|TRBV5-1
TGCGCCAGCAGTCCGCGGGAGGTTGGGGAGCAGTACTTC
CASSPREVGEQYF
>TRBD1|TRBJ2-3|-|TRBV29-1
TGCAGCGTTGTCAGACAGGGGGGAGGAGATACGCAGTATTTT
CSVVRQGGGDTQYF
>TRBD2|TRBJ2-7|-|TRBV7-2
TGTGCCAGCAGCTTCGGACTAGCCCCGTCCTACGAGCAGTACTTC
CASSFGLAPSYEQYF
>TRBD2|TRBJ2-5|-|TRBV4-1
TGCGCCAGCAGCTTAGCGGGAGACGGGGAGACCCAGTACTTC
CASSLAGDGETQYF
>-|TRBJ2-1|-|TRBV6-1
TGTGCCAGCAGCGTTTGGGACTCTTTGACCAATGAGCAGTTCTTC
CASSVWDSLTNEQFF
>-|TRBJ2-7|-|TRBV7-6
TGTGCCAGCAGCTTAGCAGAAAGATCGCTGGGAGGCTACGAGCAGTACTTC
CASSLAERSLGGYEQYF
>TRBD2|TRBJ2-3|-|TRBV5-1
TGCGCCAGCAGCTGGCCCGAGAAGGGAGGGAGCACAGATACGCAGTATTTT
CASSWPEKGGSTDTQYF
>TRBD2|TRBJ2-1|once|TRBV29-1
TGCAGCGTTGACGGACTAGTTATCGACAATGAGCAGTTCTTC
CSVDGLVIDNEQFF
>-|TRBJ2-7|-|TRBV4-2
TGTGCCAGCAGCCAAGGCAATCAGGCCCTTGAAACGGCCCCCTACGAGCAGTACTTC
CASSQGNQALETAPYEQYF
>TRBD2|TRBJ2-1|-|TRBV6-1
TGTGCCAGCAGTGGGGGACTAGCAAAGCTAAATGAGCAGTTCTTC
CASSGGLAKLNEQFF
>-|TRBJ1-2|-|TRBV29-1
TGCAGCGTTGATCTTTCGAGGGAATACTATGGCTACACCTTC
CSVDLSREYYGYTF
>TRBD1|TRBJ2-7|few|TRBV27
TGTGCCAGCAGTTTATCCGGACAGGGAAACTACGAGCAGTACTTC
CASSLSGQGNYEQYF
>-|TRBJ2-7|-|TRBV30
TGTGCCTGGAGGGGAAGGCACATCTACGAGCAGTACTTC
CAWRGRHIYEQYF
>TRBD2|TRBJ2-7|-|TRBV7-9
TGTGCCAGCAGCTTAGTAGCGGGAGCTTACGAGCAGTACTTC
CASSLVAGAYEQYF
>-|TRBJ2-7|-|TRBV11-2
TGTGCCAGCAGCTCTCTGAGACGACTAAATGGAGAGCAGTACTTC
CASSSLRRLNGEQYF
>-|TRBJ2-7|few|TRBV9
TGTGCCAGCAGCGCGGACGGATACGAGCAGTACTTC
CASSADGYEQYF
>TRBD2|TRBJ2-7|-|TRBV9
TGTGCCAGCAGCGCGCCGGGACACGTAGCGGGAGGGGACGAGCAGTACTTC
CASSAPGHVAGGDEQYF
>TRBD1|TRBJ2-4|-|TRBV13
TGTGCCAGCAGCTTAGGGCCTCCGGGACAGGTAAACTTC
CASSLGPPGQVNF
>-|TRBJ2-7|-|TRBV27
TGTGCCAGCAGTTTCGGGCGTACCTACGAGCAGTACTTC
CASSFGRTYEQYF
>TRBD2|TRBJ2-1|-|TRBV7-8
TGTGCCAGCAGCCTCAGGACTAGCGGCTCCTACAATGAGCAGTTCTTC
CASSLRTSGSYNEQFF
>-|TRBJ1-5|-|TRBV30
TGTGCCTGGAGTGAACAAAATCAGCCCCAGCATTTT
CAWSEQNQPQHF